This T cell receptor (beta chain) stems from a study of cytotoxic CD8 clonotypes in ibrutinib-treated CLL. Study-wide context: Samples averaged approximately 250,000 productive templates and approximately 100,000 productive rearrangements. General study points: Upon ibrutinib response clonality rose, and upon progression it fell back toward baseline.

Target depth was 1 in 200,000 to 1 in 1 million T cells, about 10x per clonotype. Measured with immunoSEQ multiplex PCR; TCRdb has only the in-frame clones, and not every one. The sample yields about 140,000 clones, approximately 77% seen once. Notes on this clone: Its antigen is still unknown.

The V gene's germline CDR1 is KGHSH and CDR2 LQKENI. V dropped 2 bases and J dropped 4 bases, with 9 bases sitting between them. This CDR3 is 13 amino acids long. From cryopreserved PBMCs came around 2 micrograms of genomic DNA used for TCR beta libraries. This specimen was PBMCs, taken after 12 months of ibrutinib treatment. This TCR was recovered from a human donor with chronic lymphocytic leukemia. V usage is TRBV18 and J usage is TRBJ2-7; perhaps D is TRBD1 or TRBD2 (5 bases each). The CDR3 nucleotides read TGTGCCAGCTCACCATCTGAGGGGTACGAGCAGTACTTC. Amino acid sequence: CASSPSEGYEQYF. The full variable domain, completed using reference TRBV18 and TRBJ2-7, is NAGVMQNPRHLVRRRGQEARLRCSPMKGHSHVYWYRQLPEEGLKFMVYLQKENIIDESGMPKERFSAEFPKEGPSILRIQQVVRGDSAAYFCASSPSEGYEQYFGPGTRLTVT.